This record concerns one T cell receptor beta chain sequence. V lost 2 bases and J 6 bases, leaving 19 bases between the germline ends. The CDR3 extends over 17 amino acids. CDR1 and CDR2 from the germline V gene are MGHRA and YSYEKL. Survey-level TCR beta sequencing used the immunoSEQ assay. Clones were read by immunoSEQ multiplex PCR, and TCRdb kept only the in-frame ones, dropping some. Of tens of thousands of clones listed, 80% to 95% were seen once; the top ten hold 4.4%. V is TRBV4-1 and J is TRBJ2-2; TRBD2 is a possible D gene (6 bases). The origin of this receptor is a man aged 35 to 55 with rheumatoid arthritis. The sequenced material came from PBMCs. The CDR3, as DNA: TGCGCCAGCAGCCAACTGGGGAGCGGGTTTTTCCCCGGGGAGCTGTTTTTT. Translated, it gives CASSQLGSGFFPGELFF.